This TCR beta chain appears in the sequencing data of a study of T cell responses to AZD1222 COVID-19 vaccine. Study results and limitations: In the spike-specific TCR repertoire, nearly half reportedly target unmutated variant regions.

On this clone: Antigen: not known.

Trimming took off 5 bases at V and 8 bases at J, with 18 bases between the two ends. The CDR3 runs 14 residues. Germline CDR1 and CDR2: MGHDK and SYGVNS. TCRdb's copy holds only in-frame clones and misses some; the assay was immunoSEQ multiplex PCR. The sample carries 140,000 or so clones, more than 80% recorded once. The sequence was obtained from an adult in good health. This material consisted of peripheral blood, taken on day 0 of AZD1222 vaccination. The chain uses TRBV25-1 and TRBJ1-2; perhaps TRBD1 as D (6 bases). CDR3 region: CASSTRGQGRGYTF. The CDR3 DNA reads TGTGCCAGCAGTACCAGAGGGCAGGGGCGCGGCTACACCTTC.